The T cell receptor beta chain under discussion was sequenced for a study of regulatory and conventional T cells in RAG deficiency. Study-wide results and caveats: Patient subsets had shorter CDR3s; Omenn Treg-Tconv overlap exceeded 80%.

Of note for this clone: The target antigen is unknown.

The CDR3 has 19 residues. The method was immunoSEQ multiplex PCR; TCRdb's version includes in-frame clones alone and lacks a portion of them. Among around 29,000 clones, around 90% were seen once, and the ten largest hold around 0.82%. Blood CD4+ CD25-high CD127-low regulatory T cells supplied the genomic DNA template. These records were also assigned to another study, of regulatory T cells. That study adds: Amplification used 52 TRBV primers and 13 TRBJ primers.

The sample taken for sequencing was Tregs sorted from blood. This chain joins TRBV21-1 and TRBJ2-2; the tabulated D call, TRBD1, remains unverified against the DNA. TRBV21-1 is a recognized pseudogene. The TCR comes from a human donor in good health. The CDR3 DNA follows: TGTGCCAGCAGCAAAGCCAAGGACAGGGGCCGAGGGAACTCCGGGGAGCTGTTTTTT. It encodes CASSKAKDRGRGNSGELFF.